This TCR beta chain was captured in a study of post-analysis software for immune sequencing data. Study observations and caveats: Compared with controls, patients had more of about 5 TRBV segments, including TRBV5-6, TRBV5-1 and TRBV20-1.

Carried by the TCR beta cDNA libraries were unique molecular identifiers. TCRdb ran MiXCR on the PCR reads and lists one entry per CDR3 protein. The sample records roughly 540,000 distinct CDR3 sequences, approximately 34% being singletons. The trim removed 6 bases at V and 7 bases at J, leaving 12 bases unmatched. CDR1 is SGHTA and CDR2 is FQGNSA in the germline V gene. The CDR3 runs to 14 residues. In regard to this clonotype: The antigen remains unidentified. A clone one base away is much larger, so this may be a read error.

The V call is TRBV7-2, the J call TRBJ2-7, with 7 bases fitting TRBD2. The receptor's source is a girl aged 2-17 years with multiple sclerosis. Material: blood. The CDR3 protein is CASRGLAAYNEQYF. CDR3 in DNA: TGTGCCAGCAGGGGGCTAGCGGCTTACAATGAGCAGTACTTC.